This T cell receptor (beta chain) was captured in a study of T cell responses to AZD1222 COVID-19 vaccine. Method: immunoSEQ multiplex PCR; TCRdb's copy keeps in-frame clones and lacks some. The table shows about 99,000 clones, with around 90% occurring only once. Details on this clone: Its antigen is still unknown.

Notes on the study in general: Samples come after the peak T cell response, not at day 14. The breadth and depth of Spike-specific TCRs increased once two AZD1222 doses had been given.

The sample was peripheral blood, taken on day 0 of AZD1222 vaccination. The TCR sequence derives from an adult in good health.

The CDR3 DNA reads as TGTGCCAGCAGCTTATTGGACAGTCCAAGGGGGGGTGCCACTGAAGCTTTCTTT. Translating it yields CASSLLDSPRGGATEAFF. This chain uses TRBV7-2 with TRBJ1-1, with D perhaps matching TRBD1 (6 bases). V was shortened by 2 bases and J by 4 bases, with 23 bases between the two germline ends. The CDR3 extends over 18 amino acids. Germline V CDR1 and CDR2: SGHTA, FQGNSA.